Listed below are T cell receptor beta chains from one sample, sequenced in a study of identical twins. TCRdb fed the 5' RACE reads into MiXCR, producing one record per CDR3 protein. The sample contains 600,000 to 700,000 distinct CDR3 sequences, 21% of which appear only once. The same data also went into a second study, on T cells expressing NK-cell markers.

Sequencing was done on a sample of PBMCs. The receptors were sampled from a woman under 30 in good health. Both conserved end residues are part of each CDR3. The D gene is left open where the match is weak. Not all rows give a size; the values are once, few, many and, for expanded clones, a class.

TRBV6-6	TRBJ2-1	.	12	few	TGTGCCAGCTGGGCCTCCTACAATGAGCAGTTCTTC	CASWASYNEQFF
TRBV12-3/TRBV12-4	TRBJ2-5	.	15	few	TGTGCCAGCAGTTTAAAGAGGGGTCTGCAAGAGACCCAGTACTTC	CASSLKRGLQETQYF
TRBV29-1	TRBJ2-1	.	14	few	TGCAGCGTTTCACAGGGCAGCTCCTACAATGAGCAGTTCTTC	CSVSQGSSYNEQFF
TRBV7-2	TRBJ2-4	TRBD1	14	.	TGTGCCAGCAGAGCAGGGGGAAGCAAAAACATTCAGTACTTC	CASRAGGSKNIQYF
TRBV6-2/TRBV6-3	TRBJ2-1	TRBD2	15	many	TGTGCCAGCAGCCTAGCGGGGACCTTTTACAATGAGCAGTTCTTC	CASSLAGTFYNEQFF
TRBV20-1	TRBJ2-3	.	15	many	TGCAGTGCTGTCCGGGACCAAAAGGAGCCAGATACGCAGTATTTT	CSAVRDQKEPDTQYF
TRBV10-3	TRBJ2-7	TRBD2	15	few	TGTGCCATCAGTGAGTCGACTAGCGGGGGCTACGAGCAGTACTTC	CAISESTSGGYEQYF
TRBV29-1	TRBJ2-6	.	16	many	TGCAGCGTTCCAGACAGGCGCTACTCTGGGGCCAACGTCCTGACTTTC	CSVPDRRYSGANVLTF
TRBV12-3/TRBV12-4	TRBJ1-6	TRBD1	15	.	TGTGCCAGCAGACTCTCGACAGGGGAGAATTCACCCCTCCACTTT	CASRLSTGENSPLHF
TRBV5-1	TRBJ2-7	.	13	.	TGCGCCAGCAGCCTTAGCGGCTGGGGGGAGCAGTACTTC	CASSLSGWGEQYF
TRBV20-1	TRBJ2-1	TRBD2	15	few	TGCAGTGCTCGTCCAGGCAGCGGGAGGGCCTACGAGCAGTTCTTC	CSARPGSGRAYEQFF
TRBV12-3/TRBV12-4	TRBJ1-2	.	13	few	TGTGCCAGCAGTGTAAGAGGACAGTATGGCTACACCTTC	CASSVRGQYGYTF
TRBV2	TRBJ2-1	TRBD2	14	few	TGTGCCAGCATCGCGGGGGTGCCCCAGCATGAGCAGTTCTTC	CASIAGVPQHEQFF
TRBV12-3/TRBV12-4	TRBJ2-1	.	13	many	TGTGCCAGCAGTTTATCTGTGGACTACCGGCAGTTCTTC	CASSLSVDYRQFF
TRBV20-1	TRBJ2-3	.	13	.	TGCAGCGGCGGGGGCGGGAGTGTAGATACGCAGTATTTT	CSGGGGSVDTQYF
TRBV20-1	TRBJ1-2	TRBD1	13	few	TGCAGTGCTAGCCGGGACAGGGGTGATGGCTACACCTTC	CSASRDRGDGYTF
TRBV27	TRBJ1-1	TRBD1	13	many	TGTGCCAGTTCGACAGGGGTGGGCACTGAAGCTTTCTTT	CASSTGVGTEAFF
TRBV5-1	TRBJ2-7	.	14	.	TGCGCCAGCAGCCCATCGGGACGACTCTACGAGCAGTACTTC	CASSPSGRLYEQYF
TRBV27	TRBJ2-1	.	16	.	TGTGCCAGCACAGGGGTGGGGGGATGGAGCTACAATGAGCAGTTCTTC	CASTGVGGWSYNEQFF
TRBV12-5	TRBJ2-5	.	13	.	TGTGCTAGTGGTTTGCCGCCCGAAGAGACCCAGTACTTC	CASGLPPEETQYF
TRBV3-1	TRBJ2-1	.	14	once	TGTGCCAGCAGCCGCGGTTTCTATGGGAATGAGCAGTTCTTC	CASSRGFYGNEQFF
TRBV27	TRBJ2-7	TRBD1	14	.	TGTGCCAGCAGCCTGACAGGGCGTAGGGGCGAGCAGTACTTC	CASSLTGRRGEQYF
TRBV7-6	TRBJ2-2	.	11	.	TGTGCCAGCCGTTACAGCGGGGAGCTGTTTTTT	CASRYSGELFF
TRBV27	TRBJ2-1	.	15	.	TGTGCCAGCAGTTTGGCAGGGGTAGTGTACAATGAGCAGTTCTTC	CASSLAGVVYNEQFF
TRBV5-4	TRBJ2-5	.	13	many	TGTGCCAGCAGCGTGGAGCGGCAAGAGACCCAGTACTTC	CASSVERQETQYF
TRBV5-6	TRBJ2-7	.	11	.	TGTGCCAGCAGTTCCCCAACCGAGCAGTACTTC	CASSSPTEQYF
TRBV20-1	TRBJ2-1	.	15	few	TGCAGTGCTAGACCCCGGGAGCGGCTTTCAAATGAGCAGTTCTTC	CSARPRERLSNEQFF
TRBV29-1	TRBJ1-1	.	11	few	TGCAGTTCAGGGGCTGTCACTGAAGCTTTCTTT	CSSGAVTEAFF
TRBV4-1	TRBJ1-4	.	15	.	TGCGCCAGCAGCCCAACGAGCAGGGTAGAAGAAAAACTGTTTTTT	CASSPTSRVEEKLFF
TRBV12-3/TRBV12-4	TRBJ1-1	.	12	few	TGTGCCTCAGGGATTTGGGGCACTGAAGCTTTCTTT	CASGIWGTEAFF
TRBV9	TRBJ2-7	TRBD1	15	many	TGTGCCAGCAGCCAGGCAGGACAGGCGTCCTACGAGCAGTACTTC	CASSQAGQASYEQYF
TRBV20-1	TRBJ1-6	.	14	many	TGCAGTGCTAGTGGCGTCGGGGGCAGTTCACCCCTCCACTTT	CSASGVGGSSPLHF
TRBV12-3/TRBV12-4	TRBJ2-7	TRBD1	14	.	TGTGCCAGCAACCGACAGGGTTCCTACTACGAGCAGTACTTC	CASNRQGSYYEQYF
TRBV5-1	TRBJ2-7	.	11	few	TGCGCCAGCAGATTGGGGGGCGAGCAGTACTTC	CASRLGGEQYF
TRBV10-3	TRBJ1-5	TRBD1	17	.	TGTGCCATCAGTCCCGGGACAGGGGCTACCCCAGCCCAGCCCCAGCATTTT	CAISPGTGATPAQPQHF
TRBV12-3/TRBV12-4	TRBJ2-1	.	15	.	TGTGCCAGCAGCCCAGAAACAGGACATTCGCATGAGCAGTTCTTC	CASSPETGHSHEQFF
TRBV29-1	TRBJ2-4	.	14	.	TGCAGCACCGTCAAGGGGGGTTTGAAAAACATTCAGTACTTC	CSTVKGGLKNIQYF
TRBV20-1	TRBJ2-3	.	16	.	TGCAGTGCTAGAGGAGGGGCGACCTACGACCCAGATACGCAGTATTTT	CSARGGATYDPDTQYF
TRBV29-1	TRBJ2-3	TRBD1	13	many	TGCAGCGTCGCGGGACAGGGGACAGATACGCAGTATTTT	CSVAGQGTDTQYF
TRBV5-1	TRBJ2-1	TRBD2	15	few	TGCGCCAGCAGAAGGCTAGCGGGAGTGTTCGATGAGCAGTTCTTC	CASRRLAGVFDEQFF
TRBV12-3/TRBV12-4	TRBJ2-5	TRBD2	17	.	TGTGCCAGCAGTAGAGGTCTCGCGGGAGGCCACCAAGAGACCCAGTACTTC	CASSRGLAGGHQETQYF
TRBV10-3	TRBJ2-3	.	15	.	TGTGCCATCAGTGAGTCGGGAGTCATATCAGATACGCAGTATTTT	CAISESGVISDTQYF
TRBV4-3	TRBJ2-7	TRBD1	15	.	TGCGCCAGCCGCCTAGCACAGGGGATGGGCTACGAGCAGTACTTC	CASRLAQGMGYEQYF
TRBV6-5	TRBJ2-1	.	17	few	TGTGCCAGCAGTTCCGTAGCCTATTCCGGGAGAGGGAATGAGCAGTTCTTC	CASSSVAYSGRGNEQFF
TRBV29-1	TRBJ1-2	.	15	.	TGCAGCGTTGAAGAAGGACATGGCCAGGAACAAGGCTACACCTTC	CSVEEGHGQEQGYTF
TRBV5-1	TRBJ2-5	.	15	.	TGCGCCAGCAGCTTGGATTACCAGCTACTAGGGACCCAGTACTTC	CASSLDYQLLGTQYF
TRBV29-1	TRBJ1-5	.	13	few	TGCAGCGTCTCCGGGGGAAGCAATCAGCCCCAGCATTTT	CSVSGGSNQPQHF
TRBV7-8	TRBJ2-7	.	16	few	TGTGCCAGCAGCTTAATCCCCTCCCAGGTCGACTACGAGCAGTACTTC	CASSLIPSQVDYEQYF
TRBV20-1	TRBJ2-3	.	14	few	TGCAGTGCTGACCGGGACCCTCGCACAGATACGCAGTATTTT	CSADRDPRTDTQYF
TRBV5-1	TRBJ2-5	.	14	.	TGCGCCAGCAGCTTAGGGCAGGGGATGGAGACCCAGTACTTC	CASSLGQGMETQYF
TRBV18	TRBJ2-7	.	15	few	TGTGCCAGCTCACCAAGGAGGGAGAGGGTTCGGGAGCAGTACTTC	CASSPRRERVREQYF
TRBV27	TRBJ2-6	.	17	few	TGTGCCAGCAGTAGAAGTCGCGGAAACTCTGGGGCCAACGTCCTGACTTTC	CASSRSRGNSGANVLTF
TRBV6-5	TRBJ2-7	.	12	.	TGTGCCAGCAGTTACCCCCCCTACGAGCAGTACTTC	CASSYPPYEQYF
TRBV7-2	TRBJ2-1	TRBD2	16	few	TGTGCCAGCAGCGGACGGAGCGGGGAGTCCTACAATGAGCAGTTCTTC	CASSGRSGESYNEQFF